These 16 T cell receptor beta chains share one sample of origin, sequenced in a study of Graves' ophthalmopathy and Graves' hyperthyroidism. Amplification of the TCR beta CDR3 regions used RNA transcripts (as template). RT-PCR was first run with HTBI primers, then multiplex PCR in a second round. In TCRdb, the multiplex PCR reads were re-called with MiXCR into one record per CDR3 protein. The sample holds more than 150,000 distinct CDR3 sequences, roughly 37% seen once. Sequencing was carried out using peripheral blood. These receptor sequences come from a woman in her thirties or forties with Graves' ophthalmopathy.

The V and J genes are TRBV15 and TRBJ2-7; no reliable D call. The CDR3 totals 13 residues. The V gene's germline CDR1 is LNHNV and CDR2 YYDKDF (reference sequence). The V and J ends lost 3 bases and 0 bases respectively, with 6 bases between them. CDR3 sequence (DNA): TGTGCCACCAGCAGCCTAGACTCCTACGAGCAGTACTTC. It specifies CATSSLDSYEQYF.

This clonotype was observed many times. The gene calls are TRBV6-1 and TRBJ1-5; 7 bases align to TRBD1. The CDR3 loop spans 15 amino acids. Per the germline V gene, CDR1 is MNHNS and CDR2 is SASEGT. V lost 6 bases to trimming and J lost 4 bases; unmatched junction nucleotides: 9. CDR3 residues: CASRPNTQGNQPQHF. Written as DNA, the CDR3 is TGTGCCAGCAGACCCAACACACAGGGGAATCAGCCCCAGCATTTT.

The rearrangement uses TRBV7-2 and TRBJ2-7; a weak D match, TRBD2 (6 bases). This CDR3 has 14 amino acids. The germline V gene encodes CDR1 SGHTA and CDR2 FQGNSA. V was trimmed by 5 bases and J by 2 bases, leaving 13 bases between them. The CDR3 region has the DNA TGTGCCAGCAGCGGTACAGCGGGCCCCTACGAGCAGTACTTC. It yields the protein CASSGTAGPYEQYF.

The chain links TRBV28 to TRBJ1-2; D gene unclear. Germline V gene lookup returns CDR1 MDHEN and CDR2 SYDVKM. This CDR3 comprises 14 residues. Trimming took 7 bases from V and 4 from J, leaving 16 bases between them. DNA for the CDR3: TGTGCCAGCATGTTCTCTTTAAATTCCTATGGCTACACCTTC. Translating gives CASMFSLNSYGYTF.

In this sample, this clonotype turned up many times. The V and J genes are TRBV12-3 or TRBV12-4 and TRBJ1-2; D call uncertain. V lost 11 bases and J 4 bases, leaving 14 bases between the germline ends. This CDR3 region has 12 residues. The chain's CDR3 is CAVSNGRYGYTF. As DNA, the CDR3 is TGTGCCGTATCGAATGGCCGCTATGGCTACACCTTC.

The genes are TRBV12-3 or TRBV12-4 and TRBJ1-2, with 8 bases that match TRBD1. V shed 6 bases, J shed 7 bases, and the junction held 4 bases outside the gene matches. The CDR3 has 12 residues. The CDR3 is CASRTGESGYTF. Here the CDR3 DNA reads TGTGCCAGCAGGACAGGGGAGTCTGGCTACACCTTC.

V gene TRBV20-1 combines with J gene TRBJ2-2, with a tentative D call TRBD1 (7 bases). The CDR3 runs to 15 residues. Trimming removed 0 bases from V and 7 bases from J, with 15 bases in between. Germline CDR1 and CDR2: DFQATT and SNEGSKA (reference sequence). This CDR3 is CSARDSQGGFGELFF. Written as DNA, the CDR3 is TGCAGTGCTAGAGATAGCCAGGGGGGTTTCGGGGAGCTGTTTTTT.

V and J are TRBV6-1 and TRBJ1-5; 8 bases fit TRBD1. The CDR3 extends over 16 amino acids. The V segment lost 3 bases and the J segment 1 base; nucleotides outside the gene matches: 5. Germline loops: CDR1 MNHNS, CDR2 SASEGT. Here the CDR3 reads CASSDGTGNSNQPQHF. CDR3 nucleotide sequence: TGTGCCAGCAGTGATGGGACAGGCAACAGCAATCAGCCCCAGCATTTT.

This clonotype was seen at least ten times. This chain connects TRBV2 to TRBJ2-2, with D possibly being TRBD1 (6 bases). V lost 4 bases to trimming and J lost 4 bases, with 7 bases between them. This CDR3 has 13 residues. Germline-derived CDR1 and CDR2 are SNHLY and FYNNEI. The CDR3 region has the DNA TGTGCCAGCAGTGGACAGGTCACCGGGGAGCTGTTTTTT. This sequence encodes CASSGQVTGELFF.

The CDR3 loop is CASSYKEGWGTEAFF. In DNA, the CDR3 is TGTGCCAGCAGTTACAAAGAGGGCTGGGGCACTGAAGCTTTCTTT. V usage is TRBV6-2 or TRBV6-3 and J usage is TRBJ1-1; D remains unclear. CDR3 length: 15 residues. V was shortened by 2 bases and J by 4 bases, with 14 bases between the two germline ends. The germline gives CDR1 MNHEY, CDR2 SVGEGT.

This sequence joins TRBV28 and TRBJ1-6; TRBD1 might be the D (5 bases). CDR3 length: 16 residues. Trimming pared 4 bases from V and 4 bases from J, leaving 14 bases between. From germline, CDR1 is MDHEN and CDR2 SYDVKM. The CDR3 protein is CASSSQGVGYNSPLHF. CDR3 nucleotides: TGTGCCAGCAGTTCGCAGGGAGTGGGATATAATTCACCCCTCCACTTT.

In its sample, this clonotype was seen many times. The rearrangement uses TRBV12-3 or TRBV12-4 and TRBJ2-5, with D perhaps being TRBD1 or TRBD2 (6 bases each). Trimming took off 1 base at V and 3 bases at J, with 12 bases between the two ends. The CDR3 spans 15 residues. CDR3 sequence (DNA): TGTGCCAGCAGTTTAGGCGGGACACAAAAAGAGACCCAGTACTTC. As protein: CASSLGGTQKETQYF.

The chain links TRBV12-3 or TRBV12-4 to TRBJ1-5; the D gene is possibly TRBD1 (6 bases). The length of the CDR3 is 14 residues. The V gene lost 1 base and the J gene lost 10 bases, with 14 bases spanning the gap. As DNA, the CDR3 is TGTGCCAGCAGTTTAGGGACAGACCTCTCTCCCCAGCATTTT. Translating it yields CASSLGTDLSPQHF.

The chain has TRBV6-1 and TRBJ1-5, with D unresolved. Germline V CDR1 and CDR2: MNHNS, SASEGT. The V gene lost 10 bases and the J gene lost 0 bases, with 13 bases spanning the gap. This CDR3 has 14 residues. The CDR3 loop reads CATLGSYSNQPQHF. CDR3 coding DNA: TGTGCCACCCTGGGAAGCTATAGCAATCAGCCCCAGCATTTT.

This clonotype is medium-sized (0.01 to 0.1%) within its sample. V and J are TRBV7-6 and TRBJ1-1; no clear D gene. This CDR3 region has 11 residues. Germline assignment: CDR1 SGHVS and CDR2 FNYEAQ. V dropped 6 bases and J dropped 4 bases, with 6 bases sitting between them. CDR3 sequence: CASSSGTEAFF. The CDR3 region has the DNA TGTGCCAGCAGTTCGGGCACTGAAGCTTTCTTT.

This clonotype was counted at least ten times. The V call is TRBV12-3 or TRBV12-4, the J call TRBJ1-3; no clear D gene. V shed 5 bases and J shed 0 bases, with 20 bases lying between them. This CDR3 contains 18 residues. The CDR3 loop is CASSPNRPGVLSGNTIYF. The CDR3 DNA sequence: TGTGCCAGCAGTCCGAACCGGCCGGGAGTTCTCTCTGGAAACACCATATATTTT.